The 16 T cell receptor beta chains presented below share a single source sample, sequenced in a study of long-term antiretroviral therapy in people with HIV. The authors ran the immunoSEQ assay, v3.0, at survey level. TCRdb's table, derived via immunoSEQ multiplex PCR, lists solely in-frame clones and lacks some. The sample carries more than 25,000 clones, roughly 90% recorded once. Sequenced material: unsorted PBMCs, taken 1.8 years after starting antiretroviral therapy. The receptors were sampled from a young woman with HIV.

V is TRBV6-5 and J is TRBJ2-7; 7 positions match TRBD1. Germline V gives CDR1 MNHEY, CDR2 SVGAGI. CDR3 length: 16 residues. With 0 bases clipped from V and 3 bases from J, the junction kept 8 bases outside the gene matches. The CDR3 sequence is CASSYSITGAYYEQYF. The CDR3 DNA is TGTGCCAGCAGTTACTCGATAACAGGGGCGTACTACGAGCAGTACTTC.

The rearrangement joins TRBV29-1 to TRBJ2-1; D is unclear. The CDR3 has 14 amino acids. V was clipped by 3 bases and J by 3 bases, with 12 bases between them. Germline values: CDR1 SQVTM, CDR2 ANQGSEA. The CDR3 is CSVERSNYYNEQFF. CDR3 nucleotides: TGCAGCGTTGAGCGGAGCAACTACTACAATGAGCAGTTCTTC.

The gene calls are TRBV2 and TRBJ2-3, with a weak D call TRBD2 (6 bases). Germline V gene lookup returns CDR1 SNHLY and CDR2 FYNNEI. The V end lost 7 bases, the J end lost 0 bases, and 14 bases lay between the germline ends. This CDR3 is 15 amino acids long. The CDR3 protein is CASTNGGFSTDTQYF. As DNA, the CDR3 is TGTGCCAGCACCAACGGAGGGTTCAGCACAGATACGCAGTATTTT.

This sequence joins TRBV9 and TRBJ2-1; no reliable D call. Germline assignment: CDR1 SGDLS and CDR2 YYNGEE. V was pared by 4 bases and J by 7 bases, with 6 bases between. The CDR3 has 11 amino acids. The CDR3 loop reads CASSFGNEQFF. CDR3 nucleotides: TGTGCCAGCAGCTTTGGGAATGAGCAGTTCTTC.

The chain has TRBV19 and TRBJ2-1; possible D gene TRBD1, 6 bases. V dropped 2 bases and J dropped 10 bases, with 15 bases sitting between them. Germline V gives CDR1 LNHDA, CDR2 SQIVND (reference sequence). The CDR3 is 14 amino acids. CDR3 nucleotide sequence: TGTGCCAGTAGTATATCACCCGGGACATCGGAGCAGTTCTTC. Amino acid sequence: CASSISPGTSEQFF.

This chain joins TRBV28 and TRBJ2-7; D is uncertain. The germline CDR1 and CDR2 sequences are MDHEN and SYDVKM. This CDR3 is 13 amino acids long. Deletions cut 1 base from V and 3 bases from J, with 7 bases between. CDR3 nucleotides: TGTGCCAGCAGTTTATCAGCTGGCTACGAGCAGTACTTC. Translated: CASSLSAGYEQYF.

This chain joins TRBV11-3 and TRBJ2-3, with D possibly matching TRBD2 (5 bases). CDR3 length equals 17 residues. Trimming cost V 3 bases and J 5 bases, with 21 bases left between them. The germline gives CDR1 SGHNT, CDR2 YENEEA. The CDR3 region is CASSLSSLDGVVDTQYF. CDR3 DNA sequence: TGTGCCAGCAGCTTGTCTTCCCTGGACGGGGTGGTAGATACGCAGTATTTT.

This sequence joins TRBV19 and TRBJ2-1, with 8 nucleotides matching TRBD2. J was trimmed by 7 bases and V by 7 bases; bases with no gene match: 21. The CDR3 consists of 18 residues. CDR1 is LNHDA, CDR2 SQIVND, per germline (reference sequence). The CDR3 loop is CASTGVILSGSRINEQFF. CDR3 sequence (DNA): TGTGCCAGTACGGGTGTAATTTTGAGCGGGAGCCGAATTAATGAGCAGTTCTTC.

The chain couples TRBV9 to TRBJ2-7; 12 bases map to TRBD2. The CDR3 consists of 14 residues. V was clipped by 3 bases and J by 3 bases; unmatched bases: 1. The germline V gene encodes CDR1 SGDLS and CDR2 YYNGEE. CDR3 residues: CASSGTSGNYEQYF. CDR3 DNA sequence: TGTGCCAGCAGCGGGACTAGCGGGAACTACGAGCAGTACTTC.

The chain joins TRBV10-1 to TRBJ2-3; tentative D call: TRBD2 (6 bases). The CDR3 runs to 13 residues. Trimming cost V 3 bases and J 3 bases, with 7 bases left between them. Germline V gives CDR1 WNHNN, CDR2 SYGVQD (reference sequence). Written as DNA, the CDR3 is TGCGCCAGCAGTGACGGGGGTACAGATACGCAGTATTTT. Translating gives CASSDGGTDTQYF.

This chain links TRBV27 with TRBJ2-7; D is possibly TRBD2 (6 bases). CDR1 and CDR2 (germline): MNHEY, SMNVEV (reference sequence). V shed 4 bases and J shed 6 bases, with 19 bases lying between them. The CDR3 runs to 15 residues. CDR3: CASSSFELAFREQYF. CDR3 sequence (DNA): TGTGCCAGCAGTTCATTCGAACTAGCTTTCCGCGAGCAGTACTTC.

The chain recombines TRBV5-1 with TRBJ1-1; 9 bases match TRBD1. The CDR3 totals 15 residues. J was trimmed by 5 bases and V by 4 bases; bases with no gene match: 9. Per the germline V gene, CDR1 is SGHRS and CDR2 is YFSETQ. CDR3 protein: CASSPRDRAGTEAFF. In DNA, the CDR3 is TGCGCCAGCAGCCCCCGGGACAGGGCGGGGACTGAAGCTTTCTTT.

This clone has a single count. The chain carries TRBV11-3 and TRBJ2-7, with D unresolved. The CDR3 loop spans 16 amino acids. Per germline, CDR1 SGHNT and CDR2 YENEEA. Trimming took 1 base from V and 6 from J, leaving 19 bases between them. CDR3 DNA: TGTGCCAGCAGCTTAGTAAGGCCAGCCACCTACTGCGAGCAGTACTTC. This encodes CASSLVRPATYCEQYF.

The chain employs TRBV5-4 and TRBJ1-5; D perhaps matches TRBD1 (5 bases). With 5 bases removed from V and 6 bases from J, the gap between germline ends came to 9 bases. Germline lookup yields CDR1 SGHNT and CDR2 YYREEE (reference sequence). This CDR3 is built from 12 residues. The CDR3 spells CASSERGQPQHF. CDR3 coding DNA: TGTGCCAGCAGTGAGAGGGGTCAGCCCCAGCATTTT. Full variable domain (remainder filled in from reference TRBV5-4 and TRBJ1-5): ETGVTQSPTHLIKTRGQQVTLRCSSQSGHNTVSWYQQALGQGPQFIFQYYREEENGRGNFPPRFSGLQFPNYSSELNVNALELDDSALYLCASSERGQPQHFGDGTRLSIL.

The J gene is TRBJ2-7, the V gene TRBV27; tentatively, D is TRBD2 (5 bases). Germline assignment: CDR1 MNHEY and CDR2 SMNVEV (reference sequence). V dropped 8 bases and J dropped 2 bases, with 16 bases sitting between them. The length of the CDR3 is 14 residues. The CDR3 DNA sequence: TGTGCCAGCTTGAGTAGGGAGCGTGCCTACGAGCAGTACTTC. It translates to CASLSRERAYEQYF.

This clone appeared a few times. This chain links TRBV2 with TRBJ2-1, with TRBD2 matching over 11 bases. J lost 3 bases, V lost 7 bases, and 2 bases had no gene match. This CDR3 contains 14 residues. The V gene's germline CDR1 is SNHLY and CDR2 FYNNEI. The chain's CDR3 is CASNGLAGYNEQFF. The CDR3 DNA sequence: TGTGCCAGCAACGGACTAGCGGGCTACAATGAGCAGTTCTTC.